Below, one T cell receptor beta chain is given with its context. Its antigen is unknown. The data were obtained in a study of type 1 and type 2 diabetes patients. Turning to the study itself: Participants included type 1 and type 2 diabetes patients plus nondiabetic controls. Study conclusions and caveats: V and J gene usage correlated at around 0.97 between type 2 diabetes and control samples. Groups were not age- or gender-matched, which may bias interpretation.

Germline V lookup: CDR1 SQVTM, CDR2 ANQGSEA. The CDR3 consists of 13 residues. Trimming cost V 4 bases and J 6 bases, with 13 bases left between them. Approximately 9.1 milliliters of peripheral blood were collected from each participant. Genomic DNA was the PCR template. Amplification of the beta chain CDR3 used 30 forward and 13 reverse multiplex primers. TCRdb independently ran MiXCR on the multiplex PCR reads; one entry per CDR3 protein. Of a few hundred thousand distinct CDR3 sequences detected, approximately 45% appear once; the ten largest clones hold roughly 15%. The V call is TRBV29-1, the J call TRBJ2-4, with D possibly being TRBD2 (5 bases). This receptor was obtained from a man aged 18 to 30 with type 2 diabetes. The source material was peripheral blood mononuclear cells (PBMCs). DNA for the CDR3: TGCAGCGTTGTTTCCGCCGGAGGAAACATTCAGTACTTC. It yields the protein CSVVSAGGNIQYF.